These T cell receptor beta chains were read from a single sample in a study of T cells in Graves' hyperthyroidism and ophthalmopathy. TCRdb ran MiXCR on the multiplex PCR reads and lists one entry per CDR3 protein. The sample carries approximately 740,000 distinct CDR3 sequences, 14% recorded once. Sequenced: blood. The receptors were sampled from a woman aged 18-29 years with Graves' hyperthyroidism. CDR3s include the opening cysteine and the closing phenylalanine or tryptophan. D genes are given only for firm matches. The size entry is marked missing in some rows and otherwise reads once, few, many or a size class.

cdr3_aa cdr3_nt cdr3_length d_call j_call v_call clone_size
CASRPGQGFETQYF TGTGCCAGCAGACCGGGACAGGGGTTCGAGACCCAGTACTTC 14 TRBD1 TRBJ2-5 TRBV6-1 .
CASSPVRTSYEQYF TGTGCCAGCTCACCAGTGCGGACCTCCTACGAGCAGTACTTC 14 . TRBJ2-7 TRBV18 many
CASSPLREVGETQYF TGTGCCAGCTCACCTCTACGGGAGGTCGGGGAGACCCAGTACTTC 15 TRBD2 TRBJ2-5 TRBV11-2 few
CASSALLTGGSGANVLTF TGTGCCAGCAGTGCCCTCTTGACAGGAGGCTCTGGGGCCAACGTCCTGACTTTC 18 . TRBJ2-6 TRBV27 .
CASSSRGRMTEVFF TGTGCCAGCAGCTCCAGGGGAAGGATGACTGAAGTTTTCTTT 14 . TRBJ1-1 TRBV7-9 .
CASSESGRDNEQFF TGCGCCAGCAGTGAAAGCGGGAGGGACAATGAGCAGTTCTTC 14 TRBD2 TRBJ2-1 TRBV10-1 few
CARPNGRGCDEQYF TGTGCCAGACCCAATGGCAGGGGATGCGACGAGCAGTACTTC 14 . TRBJ2-7 TRBV6-1 few
CASSQDVLAGDYEQYF TGCGCCAGCAGCCAAGATGTTTTAGCGGGGGACTACGAGCAGTACTTC 16 TRBD2 TRBJ2-7 TRBV4-1 few
CASSIGQLGTQYF TGTGCCAGCAGTATAGGACAGTTGGGGACCCAGTACTTC 13 . TRBJ2-5 TRBV6-1 .
CASSYSGQGLETQYF TGTGCCAGCAGTTACTCCGGGCAGGGTTTGGAGACCCAGTACTTC 15 . TRBJ2-5 TRBV6-5 many
CASSPRTPANTGELFF TGTGCCAGCAGCCCACGGACACCTGCGAACACCGGGGAGCTGTTTTTT 16 . TRBJ2-2 TRBV7-9 .